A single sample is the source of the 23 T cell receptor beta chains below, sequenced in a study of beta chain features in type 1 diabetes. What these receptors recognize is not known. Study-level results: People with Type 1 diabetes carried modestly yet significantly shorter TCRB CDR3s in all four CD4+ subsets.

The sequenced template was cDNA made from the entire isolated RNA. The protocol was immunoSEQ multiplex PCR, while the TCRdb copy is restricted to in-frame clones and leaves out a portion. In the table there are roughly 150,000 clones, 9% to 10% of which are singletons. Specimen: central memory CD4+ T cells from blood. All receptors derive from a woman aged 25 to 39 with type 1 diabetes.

The CDR3 loop is CASSFVGGRALETQYF. CDR3 DNA: TGTGCCAGCAGCTTCGTGGGCGGGAGGGCCTTAGAGACCCAGTACTTC. The chain uses TRBV5-4 and TRBJ2-5, with 9 bases matching TRBD2. Germline V gene data show CDR1 as SGHNT and CDR2 as YYREEE (reference sequence). This CDR3 contains 16 residues. V lost 2 bases to trimming and J lost 4 bases; unmatched junction nucleotides: 9.

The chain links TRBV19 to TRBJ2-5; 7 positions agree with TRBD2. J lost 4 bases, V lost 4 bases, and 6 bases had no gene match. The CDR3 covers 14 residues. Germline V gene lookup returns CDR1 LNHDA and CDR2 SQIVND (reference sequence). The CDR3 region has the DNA TGTGCCAGTAGTACGGGACTAAAGGGAGAGACCCAGTACTTC. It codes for CASSTGLKGETQYF.

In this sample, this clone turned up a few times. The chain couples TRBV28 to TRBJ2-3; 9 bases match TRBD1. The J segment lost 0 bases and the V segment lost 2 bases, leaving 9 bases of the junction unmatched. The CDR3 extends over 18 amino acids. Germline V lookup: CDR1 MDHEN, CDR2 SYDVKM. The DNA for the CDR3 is TGTGCCAGCAGTTTAGGTATTTTTGGGACAGGGAGCACAGATACGCAGTATTTT. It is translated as CASSLGIFGTGSTDTQYF.

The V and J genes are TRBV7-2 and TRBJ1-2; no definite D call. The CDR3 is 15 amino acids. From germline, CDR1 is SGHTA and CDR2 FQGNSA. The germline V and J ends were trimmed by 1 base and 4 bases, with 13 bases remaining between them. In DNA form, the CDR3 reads TGTGCCAGCAGCTTAGAGAGCTTTTTCGGCTATGGCTACACCTTC. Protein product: CASSLESFFGYGYTF.

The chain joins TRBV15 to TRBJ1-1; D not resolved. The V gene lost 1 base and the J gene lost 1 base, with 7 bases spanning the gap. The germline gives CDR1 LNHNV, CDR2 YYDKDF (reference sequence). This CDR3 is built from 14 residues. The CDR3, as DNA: TGTGCCACCAGCAGAGGAGCCTCGAACACTGAAGCTTTCTTT. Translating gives CATSRGASNTEAFF.

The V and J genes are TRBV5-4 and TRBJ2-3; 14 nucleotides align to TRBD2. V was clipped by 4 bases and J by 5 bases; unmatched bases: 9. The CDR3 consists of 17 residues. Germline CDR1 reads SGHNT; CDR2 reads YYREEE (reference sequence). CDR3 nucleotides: TGTGCCAGCAGCAAGGCCGGACTAGCGGGAGGAGGAGATACGCAGTATTTT. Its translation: CASSKAGLAGGGDTQYF.

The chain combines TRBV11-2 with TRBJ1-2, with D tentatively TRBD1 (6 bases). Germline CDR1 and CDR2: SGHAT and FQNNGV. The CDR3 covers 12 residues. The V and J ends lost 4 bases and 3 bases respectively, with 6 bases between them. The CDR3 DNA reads TGTGCCAGCAGCTGGACAGACTATGGCTACACCTTC. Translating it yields CASSWTDYGYTF.

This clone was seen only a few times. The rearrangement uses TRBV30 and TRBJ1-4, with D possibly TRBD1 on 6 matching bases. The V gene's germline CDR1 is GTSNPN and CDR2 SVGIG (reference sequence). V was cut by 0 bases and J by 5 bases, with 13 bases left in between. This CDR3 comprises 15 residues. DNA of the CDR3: TGTGCCTGGAGTGTACATCAGGGGTGGAATGAAAAACTGTTTTTT. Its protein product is CAWSVHQGWNEKLFF.

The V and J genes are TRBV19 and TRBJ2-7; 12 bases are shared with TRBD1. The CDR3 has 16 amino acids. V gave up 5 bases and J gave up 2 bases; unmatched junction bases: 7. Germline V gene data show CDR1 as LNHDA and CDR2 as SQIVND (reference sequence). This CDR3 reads CASSDGTGGKTYEQYF. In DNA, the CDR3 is TGTGCCAGTAGTGACGGGACAGGGGGCAAAACCTACGAGCAGTACTTC.

CDR3 protein: CASSVTGWSAGYTF. CDR3 nucleotides: TGTGCCAGCAGCGTAACAGGGTGGTCCGCTGGCTACACCTTC. V usage is TRBV11-3 and J usage is TRBJ1-2; perhaps TRBD1 as D (6 bases). The CDR3 runs 14 residues. Per germline, CDR1 SGHNT and CDR2 YENEEA. V lost 5 bases and J 7 bases, leaving 17 bases between the germline ends.

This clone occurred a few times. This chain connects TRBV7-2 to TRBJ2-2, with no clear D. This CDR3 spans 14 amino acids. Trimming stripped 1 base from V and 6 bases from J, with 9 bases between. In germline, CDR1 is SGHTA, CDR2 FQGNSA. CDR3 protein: CASSLGGSAGELFF. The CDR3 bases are TGTGCCAGCAGCTTAGGCGGTTCGGCCGGGGAGCTGTTTTTT. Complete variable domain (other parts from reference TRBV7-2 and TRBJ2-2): GAGVSQSPSNKVTEKGKDVELRCDPISGHTALYWYRQSLGQGLEFLIYFQGNSAPDKSGLPSDRFSAERTGGSVSTLTIQRTQQEDSAVYLCASSLGGSAGELFFGEGSRLTVL.

The DNA of the CDR3 is TGTGCCAGCAGTTCTCAAGACAAAAATGAGCAGTTCTTC. Translation: CASSSQDKNEQFF. The chain employs TRBV27 and TRBJ2-1, with D unresolved. The CDR3 runs 13 residues. The V end was cut by 4 bases, the J end by 7 bases, with 11 bases between. Germline V gene data show CDR1 as MNHEY and CDR2 as SMNVEV (reference sequence).

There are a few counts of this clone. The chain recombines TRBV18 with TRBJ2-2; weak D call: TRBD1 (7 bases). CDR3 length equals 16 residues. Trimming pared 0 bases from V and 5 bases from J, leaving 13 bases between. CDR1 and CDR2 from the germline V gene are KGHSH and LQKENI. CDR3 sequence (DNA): TGTGCCAGCTCACCACCCGCCAGGGGGGATACCGGGGAGCTGTTTTTT. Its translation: CASSPPARGDTGELFF. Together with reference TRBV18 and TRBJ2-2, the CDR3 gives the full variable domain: NAGVMQNPRHLVRRRGQEARLRCSPMKGHSHVYWYRQLPEEGLKFMVYLQKENIIDESGMPKERFSAEFPKEGPSILRIQQVVRGDSAAYFCASSPPARGDTGELFFGEGSRLTVL.

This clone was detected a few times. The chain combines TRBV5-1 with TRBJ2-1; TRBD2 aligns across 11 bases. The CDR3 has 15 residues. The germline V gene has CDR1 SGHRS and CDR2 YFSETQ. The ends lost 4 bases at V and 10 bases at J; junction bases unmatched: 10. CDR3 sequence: CASSPLLAGGSEQFF. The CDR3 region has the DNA TGCGCCAGCAGCCCGTTGTTAGCGGGAGGGTCAGAGCAGTTCTTC. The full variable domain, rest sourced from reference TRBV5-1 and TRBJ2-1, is KAGVTQTPRYLIKTRGQQVTLSCSPISGHRSVSWYQQTPGQGLQFLFEYFSETQRNKGNFPGRFSGRQFSNSRSEMNVSTLELGDSALYLCASSPLLAGGSEQFFGPGTRLTVL.

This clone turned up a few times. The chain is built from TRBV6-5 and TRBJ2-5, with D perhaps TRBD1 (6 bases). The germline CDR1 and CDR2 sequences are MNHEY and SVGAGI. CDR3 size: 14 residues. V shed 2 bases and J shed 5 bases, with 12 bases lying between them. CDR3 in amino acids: CASSYGQGYETQYF. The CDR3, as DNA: TGTGCCAGCAGTTACGGGCAGGGGTACGAGACCCAGTACTTC.

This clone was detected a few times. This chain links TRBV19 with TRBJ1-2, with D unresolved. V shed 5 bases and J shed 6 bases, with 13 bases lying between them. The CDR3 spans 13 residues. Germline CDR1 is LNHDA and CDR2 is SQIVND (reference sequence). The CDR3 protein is CASSWYVADGYTF. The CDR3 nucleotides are TGTGCCAGTAGTTGGTATGTCGCGGATGGCTACACCTTC.

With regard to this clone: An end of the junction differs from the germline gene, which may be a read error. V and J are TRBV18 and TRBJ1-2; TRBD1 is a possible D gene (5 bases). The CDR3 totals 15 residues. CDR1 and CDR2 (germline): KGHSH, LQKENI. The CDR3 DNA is TGTGCCAGCTCCCCACCGGTCGGGGGGAACTATGGCTACACCTTC. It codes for CASSPPVGGNYGYTF.

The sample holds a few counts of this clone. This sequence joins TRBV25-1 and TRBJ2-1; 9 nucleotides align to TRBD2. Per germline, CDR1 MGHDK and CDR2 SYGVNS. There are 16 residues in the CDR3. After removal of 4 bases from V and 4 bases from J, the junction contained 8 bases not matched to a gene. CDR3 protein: CASSVLAGVAYNEQFF. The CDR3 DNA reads TGTGCCAGCAGTGTGTTAGCGGGAGTGGCGTACAATGAGCAGTTCTTC.

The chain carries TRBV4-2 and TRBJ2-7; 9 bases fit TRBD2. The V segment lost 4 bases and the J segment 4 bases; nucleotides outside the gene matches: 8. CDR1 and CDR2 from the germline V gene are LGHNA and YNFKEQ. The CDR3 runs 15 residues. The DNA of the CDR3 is TGTGCCAGCAGCCGAGGCTTTAGCGGGAGTTACGAGCAGTACTTC. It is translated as CASSRGFSGSYEQYF.

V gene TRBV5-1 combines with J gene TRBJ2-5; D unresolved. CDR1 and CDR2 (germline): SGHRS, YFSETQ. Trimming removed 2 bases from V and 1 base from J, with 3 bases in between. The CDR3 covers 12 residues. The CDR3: CASSFSQETQYF. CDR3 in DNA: TGCGCCAGCAGCTTCAGCCAAGAGACCCAGTACTTC.

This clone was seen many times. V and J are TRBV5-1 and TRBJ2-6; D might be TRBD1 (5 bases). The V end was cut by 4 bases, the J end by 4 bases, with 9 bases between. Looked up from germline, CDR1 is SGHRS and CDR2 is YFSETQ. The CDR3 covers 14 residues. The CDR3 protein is CASSPGSGANVLTF. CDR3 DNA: TGCGCCAGCAGCCCAGGGTCCGGGGCCAACGTCCTGACTTTC.

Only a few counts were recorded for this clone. The CDR3 loop is CASSSRKTYEQYF. The CDR3 DNA follows: TGTGCCAGTAGTTCCAGGAAGACCTACGAGCAGTACTTC. The chain joins TRBV19 to TRBJ2-7, with D unclear. The length of the CDR3 is 13 residues. V was pared by 5 bases and J by 2 bases, with 10 bases between. The V gene's germline CDR1 is LNHDA and CDR2 SQIVND (reference sequence).

CDR3 nucleotide sequence: TGTGCCAGTAGTAGAGCGCAGGGGGCCTACGAGCAGTACTTC. Its translation is CASSRAQGAYEQYF. The J gene is TRBJ2-7, the V gene TRBV19; 7 bases are a match to TRBD1. Trimming took 4 bases from V and 2 from J; bases not matched to a gene: 5. CDR1 and CDR2 from the germline V gene are LNHDA and SQIVND (reference sequence). The CDR3 extends over 14 amino acids.